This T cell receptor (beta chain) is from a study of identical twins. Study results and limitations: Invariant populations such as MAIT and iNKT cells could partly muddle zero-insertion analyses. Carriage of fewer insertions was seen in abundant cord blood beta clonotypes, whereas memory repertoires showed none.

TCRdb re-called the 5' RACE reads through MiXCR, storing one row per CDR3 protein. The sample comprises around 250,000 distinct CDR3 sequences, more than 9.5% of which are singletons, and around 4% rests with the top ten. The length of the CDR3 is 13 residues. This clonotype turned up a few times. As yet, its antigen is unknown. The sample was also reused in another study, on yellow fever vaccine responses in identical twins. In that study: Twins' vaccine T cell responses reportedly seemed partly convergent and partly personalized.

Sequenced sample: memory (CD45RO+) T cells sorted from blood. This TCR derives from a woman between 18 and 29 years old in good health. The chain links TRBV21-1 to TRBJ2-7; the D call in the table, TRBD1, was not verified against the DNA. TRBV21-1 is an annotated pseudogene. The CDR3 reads CAGRKQGPGEQYF. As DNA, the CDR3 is TGTGCCGGGAGAAAACAGGGGCCGGGGGAGCAGTACTTC.